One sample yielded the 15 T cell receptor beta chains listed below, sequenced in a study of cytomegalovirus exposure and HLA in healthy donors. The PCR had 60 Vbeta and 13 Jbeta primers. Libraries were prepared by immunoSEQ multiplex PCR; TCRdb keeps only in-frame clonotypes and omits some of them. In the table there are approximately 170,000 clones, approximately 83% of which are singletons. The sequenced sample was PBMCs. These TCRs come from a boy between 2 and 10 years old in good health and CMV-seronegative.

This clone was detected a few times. The CDR3 here is CASSSGLAGGADTQYF. As DNA, the CDR3 is TGCGCCAGCAGCTCGGGGCTAGCGGGAGGGGCAGATACGCAGTATTTT. V and J are TRBV5-1 and TRBJ2-3; 12 bases line up with TRBD2. Germline-derived CDR1 and CDR2 are SGHRS and YFSETQ. V shed 3 bases, J shed 4 bases, and the junction held 6 bases outside the gene matches. This CDR3 spans 16 amino acids.

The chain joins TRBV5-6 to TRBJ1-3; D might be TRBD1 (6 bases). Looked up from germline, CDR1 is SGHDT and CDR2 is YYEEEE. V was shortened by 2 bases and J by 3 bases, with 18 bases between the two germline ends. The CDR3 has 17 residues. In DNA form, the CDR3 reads TGTGCCAGCAGCTTACTTGGGCAGGGGCAAGGTGGAAACACCATATATTTT. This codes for CASSLLGQGQGGNTIYF. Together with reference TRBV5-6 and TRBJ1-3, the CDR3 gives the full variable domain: DAGVTQSPTHLIKTRGQQVTLRCSPKSGHDTVSWYQQALGQGPQFIFQYYEEEERQRGNFPDRFSGHQFPNYSSELNVNALLLGDSALYLCASSLLGQGQGGNTIYFGEGSWLTVV.

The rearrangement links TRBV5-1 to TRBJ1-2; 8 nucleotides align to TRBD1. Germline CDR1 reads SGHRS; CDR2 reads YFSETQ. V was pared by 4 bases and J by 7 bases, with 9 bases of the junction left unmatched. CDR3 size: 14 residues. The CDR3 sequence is CASSPPGGGFGYTF. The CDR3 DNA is TGCGCCAGCAGCCCTCCAGGGGGCGGGTTTGGCTACACCTTC.

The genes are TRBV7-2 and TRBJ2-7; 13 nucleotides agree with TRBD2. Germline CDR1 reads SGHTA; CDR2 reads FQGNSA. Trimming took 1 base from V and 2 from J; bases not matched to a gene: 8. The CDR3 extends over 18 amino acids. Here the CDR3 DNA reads TGTGCCAGCAGCTTAGTGGACTTACTAGCGGGAGGGGCCTACGAGCAGTACTTC. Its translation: CASSLVDLLAGGAYEQYF.

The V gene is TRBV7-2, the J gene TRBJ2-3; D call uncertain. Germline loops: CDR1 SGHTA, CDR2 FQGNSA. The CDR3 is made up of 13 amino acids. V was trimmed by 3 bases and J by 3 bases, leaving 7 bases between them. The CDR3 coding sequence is TGTGCCAGCAGCTTGGCCCCGACAGATACGCAGTATTTT. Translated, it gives CASSLAPTDTQYF.

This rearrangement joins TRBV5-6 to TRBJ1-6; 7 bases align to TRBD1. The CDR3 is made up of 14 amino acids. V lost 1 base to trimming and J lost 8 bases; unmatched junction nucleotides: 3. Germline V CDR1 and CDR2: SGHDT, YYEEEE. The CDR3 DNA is TGTGCCAGCAGCTTGACAGGGGAGTATTCACCCCTCCACTTT. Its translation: CASSLTGEYSPLHF. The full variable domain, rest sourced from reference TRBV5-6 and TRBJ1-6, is DAGVTQSPTHLIKTRGQQVTLRCSPKSGHDTVSWYQQALGQGPQFIFQYYEEEERQRGNFPDRFSGHQFPNYSSELNVNALLLGDSALYLCASSLTGEYSPLHFGNGTRLTVT.

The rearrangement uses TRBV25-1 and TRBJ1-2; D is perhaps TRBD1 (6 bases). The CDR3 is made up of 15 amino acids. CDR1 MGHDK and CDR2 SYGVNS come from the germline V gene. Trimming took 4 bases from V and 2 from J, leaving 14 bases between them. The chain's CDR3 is CASSATDRTNYGYTF. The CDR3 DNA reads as TGTGCCAGCAGTGCAACCGACAGGACCAACTATGGCTACACCTTC.

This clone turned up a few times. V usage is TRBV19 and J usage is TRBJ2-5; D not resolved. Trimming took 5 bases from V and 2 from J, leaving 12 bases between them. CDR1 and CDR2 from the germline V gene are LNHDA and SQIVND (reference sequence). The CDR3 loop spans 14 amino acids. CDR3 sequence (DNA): TGTGCCAGTAGTGACCAGCGAGTACAAGAGACCCAGTACTTC. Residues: CASSDQRVQETQYF. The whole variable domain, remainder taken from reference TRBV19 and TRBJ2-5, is DGGITQSPKYLFRKEGQNVTLSCEQNLNHDAMYWYRQDPGQGLRLIYYSQIVNDFQKGDIAEGYSVSREKKESFPLTVTSAQKNPTAFYLCASSDQRVQETQYFGPGTRLLVL.

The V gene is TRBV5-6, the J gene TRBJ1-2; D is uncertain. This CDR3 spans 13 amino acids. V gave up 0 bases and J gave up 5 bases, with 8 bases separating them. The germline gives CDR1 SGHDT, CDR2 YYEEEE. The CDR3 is CASSLANPYGYTF. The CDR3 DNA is TGTGCCAGCAGCTTGGCTAATCCTTATGGCTACACCTTC.

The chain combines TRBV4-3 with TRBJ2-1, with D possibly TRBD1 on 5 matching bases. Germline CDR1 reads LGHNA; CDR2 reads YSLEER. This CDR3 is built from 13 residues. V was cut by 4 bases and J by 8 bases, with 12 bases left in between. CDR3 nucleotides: TGCGCCAGCAGCCCACAGGATTGGGATGAGCAGTTCTTC. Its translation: CASSPQDWDEQFF.

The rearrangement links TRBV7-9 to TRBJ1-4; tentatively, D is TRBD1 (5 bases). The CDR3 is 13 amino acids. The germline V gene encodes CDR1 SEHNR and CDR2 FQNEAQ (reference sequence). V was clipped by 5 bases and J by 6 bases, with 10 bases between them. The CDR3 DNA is TGTGCCAGCAGCGCCCGACAGTATGAAAAACTGTTTTTT. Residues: CASSARQYEKLFF. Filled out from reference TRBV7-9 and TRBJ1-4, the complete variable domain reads DTGVSQNPRHKITKRGQNVTFRCDPISEHNRLYWYRQTLGQGPEFLTYFQNEAQLEKSRLLSDRFSAERPKGSFSTLEIQRTEQGDSAMYLCASSARQYEKLFFGSGTQLSVL.

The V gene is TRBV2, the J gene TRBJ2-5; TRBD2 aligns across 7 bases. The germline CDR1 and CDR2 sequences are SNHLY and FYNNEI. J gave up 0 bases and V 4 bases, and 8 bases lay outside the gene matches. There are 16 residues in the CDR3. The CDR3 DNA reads TGTGCCAGCAGTGGGGGCCGGGACTACAACCAAGAGACCCAGTACTTC. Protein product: CASSGGRDYNQETQYF.

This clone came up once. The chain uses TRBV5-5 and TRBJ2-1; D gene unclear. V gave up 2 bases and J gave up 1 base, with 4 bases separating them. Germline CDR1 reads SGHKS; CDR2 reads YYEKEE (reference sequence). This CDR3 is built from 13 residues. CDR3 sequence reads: CASSLASYNEQFF. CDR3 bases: TGTGCCAGCAGCTTAGCATCCTACAATGAGCAGTTCTTC.

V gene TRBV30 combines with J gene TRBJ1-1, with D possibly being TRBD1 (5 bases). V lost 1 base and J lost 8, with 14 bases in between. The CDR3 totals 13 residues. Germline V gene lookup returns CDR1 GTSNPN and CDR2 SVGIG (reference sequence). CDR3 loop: CAWSARGGQEAFF. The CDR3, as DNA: TGTGCCTGGAGTGCCCGGGGAGGACAAGAAGCTTTCTTT.

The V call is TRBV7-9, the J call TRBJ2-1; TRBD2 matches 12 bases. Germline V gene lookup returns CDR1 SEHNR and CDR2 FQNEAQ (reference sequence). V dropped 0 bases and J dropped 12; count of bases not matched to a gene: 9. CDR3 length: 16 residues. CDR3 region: CASSLASITTSGGQFF. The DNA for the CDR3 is TGTGCCAGCAGCTTAGCCTCTATAACGACTAGCGGGGGGCAGTTCTTC.